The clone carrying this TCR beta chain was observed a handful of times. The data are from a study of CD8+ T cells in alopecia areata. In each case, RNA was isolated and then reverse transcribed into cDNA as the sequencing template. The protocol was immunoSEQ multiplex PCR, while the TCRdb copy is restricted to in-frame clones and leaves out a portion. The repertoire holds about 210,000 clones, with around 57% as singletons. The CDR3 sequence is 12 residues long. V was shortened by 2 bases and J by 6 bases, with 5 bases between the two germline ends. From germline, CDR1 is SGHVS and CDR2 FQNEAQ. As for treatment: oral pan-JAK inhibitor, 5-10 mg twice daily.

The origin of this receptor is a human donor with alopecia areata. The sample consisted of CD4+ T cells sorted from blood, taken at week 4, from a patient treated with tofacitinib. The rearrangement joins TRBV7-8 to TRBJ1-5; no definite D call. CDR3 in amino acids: CASSLLAQPQHF. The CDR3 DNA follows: TGTGCCAGCAGCTTACTGGCTCAGCCCCAGCATTTT.